This record covers a single T cell receptor (beta chain). The source of the sample is a study of Tregs in tolerant kidney transplant recipients. Generated by immunoSEQ multiplex PCR, the TCRdb table keeps only in-frame clones and is missing some. The sample contains about 110,000 clones, about 90% of which appear only once. Unstimulated Tregs (CD4+CD25+CD127-) and CD4+CD25- non-Tregs were sorted from PBMCs. V lost 6 bases and J 5 bases, leaving 15 bases between the germline ends. This CDR3 contains 14 residues. Germline CDR1 MGHRA, CDR2 YSYEKL. This sequence joins TRBV4-1 and TRBJ2-3; possible D gene TRBD2, 5 bases. The sample here was CD4+ T cells from blood, taken before the transplant. This clonotype originated in a human donor who received a combined kidney and bone marrow transplant. The CDR3 DNA reads as TGCGCCAGCAGGGGAGCCCTTTCAAGAGATACGCAGTATTTT. Its translation: CASRGALSRDTQYF.